The 2 T cell receptor beta chains below all came from one sample that was sequenced in a study of CD8 T cells in Susac syndrome. Random hexamers were used to reverse transcribe an amount of about 0.45 to 1 ug RNA. Each CDR3 protein is one row after TCRdb ran MiXCR on the immunoSEQ multiplex PCR reads. The table shows 250,000 to 300,000 distinct CDR3 sequences, with approximately 85% occurring only once. Sequenced sample: CD8+ T cells from PBMCs. The receptors come from a human donor with multiple sclerosis.

The chain is built from TRBV6-5 and TRBJ1-5; D not resolved. V gave up 2 bases and J gave up 0 bases, with 8 bases separating them. Germline CDR1 and CDR2: MNHEY and SVGAGI. The CDR3 consists of 15 residues. For the CDR3, the DNA is TGTGCCAGCAGTTACGGACTGAATAGCAATCAGCCCCAGCATTTT. Its protein product is CASSYGLNSNQPQHF.

The chain couples TRBV7-9 to TRBJ2-7, with D possibly matching TRBD2 (6 bases). Germline CDR1 SEHNR, CDR2 FQNEAQ (reference sequence). This CDR3 contains 16 residues. The V end was cut by 5 bases, the J end by 6 bases, with 23 bases between. Written as DNA, the CDR3 is TGTGCCAGCAGCCCGCTTGGGGGGACGCCAAATTCCGAGCAGTACTTC. Protein: CASSPLGGTPNSEQYF.